Listed below are T cell receptor beta chains from one sample, sequenced in a study of blood T cells in healthy people across ages. Via MiXCR, TCRdb re-called the 5' RACE reads, giving one row per CDR3 protein. The table includes 700,000 to 900,000 distinct CDR3 sequences, about 53% detected once. The sample consisted of blood. These receptors originate from a man older than 75 in good health. The CDR3 runs from the conserved cysteine through the conserved F or W. The D gene is left open where the match is weak. Only part of the rows carry a size: once, few, many, or a class if the clone is expanded.

TRBV4-1	TRBJ2-3	.	.	CASNQLTGGSTDTQYF	TGCGCCAGCAACCAACTGACAGGAGGAAGCACAGATACGCAGTATTTC
TRBV5-1	TRBJ2-1	few	TRBD2	CASSLEAGAGPEQFF	TGCGCCAGCAGCTTGGAAGCGGGAGCCGGCCCTGAGCAGTTCTTC
TRBV29-1	TRBJ2-6	few	TRBD1	CPGQPSSGANVLTF	TGTCCGGGACAGCCGAGCTCTGGGGCCAACGTCCTGACTTTC
TRBV12-3/TRBV12-4	TRBJ1-2	.	TRBD1	CASSLGGQVDHGYTF	TGTGCCAGCAGTTTAGGGGGACAGGTTGACCATGGCTACACCTTC
TRBV7-2	TRBJ1-1	few	.	CASSLARGTEAFF	TGTGCCAGCAGCTTAGCCAGGGGCACTGAAGCTTTCTTT
TRBV9	TRBJ2-3	.	.	CASSLVPDTQYF	TGTGCCAGCAGCCTAGTACCAGATACGCAGTATTTT
TRBV5-1	TRBJ2-1	.	TRBD1	CASSLNRDRGYNEQFF	TGCGCCAGCAGCTTGAACCGGGACAGGGGCTACAATGAGCAGTTCTTC
TRBV9	TRBJ2-7	.	TRBD2	CASSPRAGVLNEQYF	TGTGCCAGCAGCCCCCGGGCGGGGGTTCTCAACGAGCAGTACTTC
TRBV12-3/TRBV12-4	TRBJ2-6	few	TRBD1	CASSLSRQGLAGANVLTF	TGTGCCAGCAGTTTATCCAGACAGGGCCTGGCTGGGGCCAACGTCCTGACTTTC
TRBV7-9	TRBJ2-1	.	.	CASSPGGQQFF	TGTGCCAGCAGTCCGGGCGGCCAGCAGTTCTTC
TRBV20-1	TRBJ2-7	.	TRBD2	CSATRPGLAGGEQYF	TGCAGTGCTACCAGGCCTGGACTAGCGGGAGGCGAGCAGTACTTC